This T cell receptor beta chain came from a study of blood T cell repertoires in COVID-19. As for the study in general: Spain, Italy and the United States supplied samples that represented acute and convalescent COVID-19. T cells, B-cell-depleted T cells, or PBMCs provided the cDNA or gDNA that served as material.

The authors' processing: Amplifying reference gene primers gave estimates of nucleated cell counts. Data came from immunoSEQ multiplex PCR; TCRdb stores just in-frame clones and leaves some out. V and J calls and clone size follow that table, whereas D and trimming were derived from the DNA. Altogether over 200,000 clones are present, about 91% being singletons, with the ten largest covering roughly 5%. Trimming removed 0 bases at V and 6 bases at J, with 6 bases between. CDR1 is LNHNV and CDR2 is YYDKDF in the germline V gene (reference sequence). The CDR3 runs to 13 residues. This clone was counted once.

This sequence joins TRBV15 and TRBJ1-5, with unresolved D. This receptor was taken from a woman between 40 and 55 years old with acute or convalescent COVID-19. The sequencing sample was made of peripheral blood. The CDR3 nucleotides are TGTGCCACCAGCAGAGATACGGGTCAGCCCCAGCATTTT. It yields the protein CATSRDTGQPQHF.